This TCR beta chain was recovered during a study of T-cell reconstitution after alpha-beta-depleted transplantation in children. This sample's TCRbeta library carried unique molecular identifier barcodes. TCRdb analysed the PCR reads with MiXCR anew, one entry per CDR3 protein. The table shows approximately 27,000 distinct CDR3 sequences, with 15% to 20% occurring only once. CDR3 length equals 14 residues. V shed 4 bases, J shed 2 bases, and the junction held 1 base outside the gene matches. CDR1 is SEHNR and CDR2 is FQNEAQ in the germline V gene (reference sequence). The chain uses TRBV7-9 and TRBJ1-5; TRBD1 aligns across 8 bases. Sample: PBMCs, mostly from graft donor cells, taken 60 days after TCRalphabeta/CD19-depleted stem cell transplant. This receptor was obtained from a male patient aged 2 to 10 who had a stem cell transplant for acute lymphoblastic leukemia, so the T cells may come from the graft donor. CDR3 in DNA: TGTGCCAGCAGCTCGGACAGGGGCAATCAGCCCCAGCATTTT. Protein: CASSSDRGNQPQHF.